This T cell receptor (beta chain) was sequenced in a study of CD8+ T cells in alopecia areata. Study conclusions and caveats: Scalp sequencing captures resident alphabeta T cells of normal skin too.

Concerning this clone: What it binds is unknown.

The authors extracted RNA and reverse transcribed it into cDNA as the sequencing template. Sequenced by immunoSEQ multiplex PCR; TCRdb stores in-frame clones only, minus some. This table holds 140,000 to 150,000 clones, roughly 50% found once. The CDR3 is 15 residues long. V lost 5 bases, J lost 0 bases, and 13 bases lay in between. Per germline, CDR1 SGHAT and CDR2 FQNNGV. The sequence came from a human donor with alopecia areata. V gene TRBV11-2 combines with J gene TRBJ1-1; the D gene is possibly TRBD1 (5 bases). The specimen was CD4+ T cells sorted from blood, collected at week 0. The CDR3 reads CASSRWGTVNTEAFF. The CDR3 coding sequence is TGTGCCAGCAGCCGGTGGGGGACGGTGAACACTGAAGCTTTCTTT. Looking up the rest from reference TRBV11-2 and TRBJ1-1 gives the full variable domain: EAGVAQSPRYKIIEKRQSVAFWCNPISGHATLYWYQQILGQGPKLLIQFQNNGVVDDSQLPKDRFSAERLKGVDSTLKIQPAKLEDSAVYLCASSRWGTVNTEAFFGQGTRLTVV.